This TCR beta chain was obtained from a study of blood T cell repertoires in COVID-19. Libraries were prepared by immunoSEQ multiplex PCR; TCRdb keeps only in-frame clonotypes and omits some of them. The data hold hundreds of thousands of clones, with roughly 90% observed a single time. The germline gives CDR1 SQVTM, CDR2 ANQGSEA. This CDR3 has 15 residues. V dropped 4 bases and J dropped 2; count of bases not matched to a gene: 2. The V gene is TRBV29-1, the J gene TRBJ2-7; 16 bases align to TRBD2. The receptor was derived from a woman in her 40s who had recovered from COVID-19. The sequencing sample was made of PBMCs or T cells enriched from blood (not recorded which). Here the CDR3 DNA reads TGCAGCGTTGGGGGACTAGCGGGAGGGCCCTACGAGCAGTACTTC. This sequence encodes CSVGGLAGGPYEQYF.